This TCR beta chain was found in a study of T cells after posttransplantation cyclophosphamide. Broader study findings: Donor CD8+ memory clones often dominated recipient blood repertoires at later times.

From germline, CDR1 is SGHDT and CDR2 YYEEEE. The J segment lost 3 bases and the V segment lost 3 bases, leaving 6 bases of the junction unmatched. The CDR3 spans 15 residues. The naive gate required viable CD3+CD4+ or CD3+CD8+ cells with CCR7+CD45RA+CD45RO-CD95-CD27+CD28+ phenotype. Remarks on this clone: Its antigen is currently unknown.

TCRdb's copy holds only in-frame clones and misses some; the assay was immunoSEQ multiplex PCR. The table has approximately 28,000 clones, 75% to 95% seen once. The sample comprised naive CD4+ T cells sorted from PBMCs. The receptor's source is a woman aged 55-70 years in good health, CMV-negative, and a related stem cell transplant donor. The chain links TRBV5-6 to TRBJ2-1, with 7 bases that match TRBD2. The CDR3 nucleotides read TGTGCCAGCAGCTATCGGGGGGTCGACTACAATGAGCAGTTCTTC. Translated, it gives CASSYRGVDYNEQFF.